This T cell receptor (beta chain) was profiled in a study of identical twins. Trimming removed 6 bases from V and 0 bases from J; junction bases left unmatched: 4. Germline-derived CDR1 and CDR2 are LGHDT and YNNKEL (reference sequence). The CDR3 has 14 amino acids. TCRdb analysed the 5' RACE reads with MiXCR anew, one entry per CDR3 protein. Of roughly 720,000 distinct CDR3 sequences listed, 18% are singletons. The same data also went into a second study, on T cells expressing NK-cell markers.

This receptor was identified in a woman between 18 and 29 years old in good health. The chain is built from TRBV3-1 and TRBJ1-1; 7 nucleotides match TRBD1. Input material: PBMCs. This CDR3 is CASRRGGLNTEAFF. The CDR3 DNA reads TGTGCCAGCAGACGAGGGGGCTTGAACACTGAAGCTTTCTTT.